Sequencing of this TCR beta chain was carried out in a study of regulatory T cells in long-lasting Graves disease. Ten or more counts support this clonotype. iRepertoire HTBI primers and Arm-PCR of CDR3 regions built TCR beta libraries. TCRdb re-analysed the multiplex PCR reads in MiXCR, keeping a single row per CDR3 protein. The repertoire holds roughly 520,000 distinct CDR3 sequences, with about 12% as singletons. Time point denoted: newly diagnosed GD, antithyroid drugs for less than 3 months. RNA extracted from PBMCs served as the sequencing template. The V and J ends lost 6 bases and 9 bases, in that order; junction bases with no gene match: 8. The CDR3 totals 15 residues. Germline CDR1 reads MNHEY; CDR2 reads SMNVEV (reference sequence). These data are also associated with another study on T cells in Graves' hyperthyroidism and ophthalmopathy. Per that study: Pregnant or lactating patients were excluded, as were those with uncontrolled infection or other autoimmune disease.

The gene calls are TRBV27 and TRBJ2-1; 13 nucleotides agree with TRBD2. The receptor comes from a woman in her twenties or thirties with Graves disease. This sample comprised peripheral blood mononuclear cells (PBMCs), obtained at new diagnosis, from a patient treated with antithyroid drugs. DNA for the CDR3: TGTGCCAGCAGGCCCACTAGCGGGAGGGCCGGTGAGCAGTTCTTC. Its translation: CASRPTSGRAGEQFF.